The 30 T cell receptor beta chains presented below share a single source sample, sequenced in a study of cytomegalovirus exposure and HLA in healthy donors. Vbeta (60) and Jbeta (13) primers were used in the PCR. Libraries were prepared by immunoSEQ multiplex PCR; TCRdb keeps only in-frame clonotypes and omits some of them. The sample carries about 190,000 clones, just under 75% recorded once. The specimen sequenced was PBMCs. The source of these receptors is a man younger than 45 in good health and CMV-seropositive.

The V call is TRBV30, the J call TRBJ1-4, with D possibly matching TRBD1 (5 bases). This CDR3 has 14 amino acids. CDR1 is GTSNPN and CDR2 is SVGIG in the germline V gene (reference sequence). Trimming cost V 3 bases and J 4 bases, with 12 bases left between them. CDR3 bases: TGTGCCTGGAGCCCCAGGGCAGTTAATGAAAAACTGTTTTTT. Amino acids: CAWSPRAVNEKLFF.

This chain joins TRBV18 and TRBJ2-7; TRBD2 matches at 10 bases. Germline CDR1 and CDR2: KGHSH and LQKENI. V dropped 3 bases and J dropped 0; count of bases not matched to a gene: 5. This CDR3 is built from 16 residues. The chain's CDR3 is CASSPLAGATSYEQYF. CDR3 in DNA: TGTGCCAGCTCACCGCTAGCGGGAGCGACCTCCTACGAGCAGTACTTC. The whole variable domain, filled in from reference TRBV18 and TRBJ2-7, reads NAGVMQNPRHLVRRRGQEARLRCSPMKGHSHVYWYRQLPEEGLKFMVYLQKENIIDESGMPKERFSAEFPKEGPSILRIQQVVRGDSAAYFCASSPLAGATSYEQYFGPGTRLTVT.

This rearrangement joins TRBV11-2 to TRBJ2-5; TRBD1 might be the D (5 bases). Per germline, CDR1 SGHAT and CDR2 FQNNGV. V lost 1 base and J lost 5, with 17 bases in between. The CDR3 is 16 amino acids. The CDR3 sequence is CASSLALQGGLETQYF. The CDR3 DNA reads TGTGCCAGCAGCTTAGCTCTGCAGGGTGGATTGGAGACCCAGTACTTC.

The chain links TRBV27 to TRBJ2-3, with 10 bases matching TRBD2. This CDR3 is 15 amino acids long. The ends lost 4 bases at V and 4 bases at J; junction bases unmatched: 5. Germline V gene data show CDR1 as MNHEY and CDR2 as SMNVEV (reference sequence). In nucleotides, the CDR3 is TGTGCCAGCAGTTCAGCGGGGGGGCCCTCAGATACGCAGTATTTT. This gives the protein CASSSAGGPSDTQYF.

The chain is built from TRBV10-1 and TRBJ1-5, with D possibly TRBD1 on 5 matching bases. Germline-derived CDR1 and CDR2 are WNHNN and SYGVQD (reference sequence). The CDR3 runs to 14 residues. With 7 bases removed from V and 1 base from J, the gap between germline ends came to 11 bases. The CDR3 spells CASKNSGSNQPQHF. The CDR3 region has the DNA TGCGCCAGCAAAAACTCAGGGAGCAATCAGCCCCAGCATTTT.

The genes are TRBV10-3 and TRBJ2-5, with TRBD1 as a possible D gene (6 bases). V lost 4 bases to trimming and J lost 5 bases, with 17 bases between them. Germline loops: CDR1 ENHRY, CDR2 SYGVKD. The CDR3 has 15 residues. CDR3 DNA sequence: TGTGCCATCAGTGGATCCGGGACATTGGGGGAGACCCAGTACTTC. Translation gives CAISGSGTLGETQYF.

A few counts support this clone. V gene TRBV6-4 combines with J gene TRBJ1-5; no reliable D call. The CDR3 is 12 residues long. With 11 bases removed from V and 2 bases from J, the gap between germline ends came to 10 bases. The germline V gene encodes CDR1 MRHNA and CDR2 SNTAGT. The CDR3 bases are TGTGCCCGAACAGACGGCAATCAGCCCCAGCATTTT. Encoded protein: CARTDGNQPQHF.

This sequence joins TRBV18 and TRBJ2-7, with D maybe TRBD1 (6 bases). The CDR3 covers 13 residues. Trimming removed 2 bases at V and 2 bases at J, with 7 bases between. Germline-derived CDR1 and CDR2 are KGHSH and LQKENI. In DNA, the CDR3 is TGTGCCAGCTCACCAGGGACAACCTACGAGCAGTACTTC. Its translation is CASSPGTTYEQYF.

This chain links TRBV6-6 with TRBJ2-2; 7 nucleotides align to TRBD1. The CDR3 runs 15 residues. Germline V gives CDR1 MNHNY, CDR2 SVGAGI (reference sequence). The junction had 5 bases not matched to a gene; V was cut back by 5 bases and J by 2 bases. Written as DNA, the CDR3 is TGTGCCAGCAGTGCCCGACAGGGAAACACCGGGGAGCTGTTTTTT. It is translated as CASSARQGNTGELFF.

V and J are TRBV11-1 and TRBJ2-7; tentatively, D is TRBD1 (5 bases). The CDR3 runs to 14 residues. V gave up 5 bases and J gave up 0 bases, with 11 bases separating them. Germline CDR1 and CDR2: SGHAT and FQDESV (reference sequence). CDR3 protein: CASSTLTDSYEQYF. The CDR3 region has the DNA TGTGCCAGCAGCACATTGACAGACTCCTACGAGCAGTACTTC.

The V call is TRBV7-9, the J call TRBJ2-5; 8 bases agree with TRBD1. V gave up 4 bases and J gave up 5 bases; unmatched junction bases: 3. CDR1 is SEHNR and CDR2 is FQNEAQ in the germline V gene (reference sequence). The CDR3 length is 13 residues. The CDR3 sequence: CASSSRGPETQYF. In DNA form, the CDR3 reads TGTGCCAGCAGCTCCAGGGGGCCGGAGACCCAGTACTTC.

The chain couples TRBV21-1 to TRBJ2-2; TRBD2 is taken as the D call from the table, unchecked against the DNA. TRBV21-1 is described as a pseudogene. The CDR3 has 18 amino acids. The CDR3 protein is CASSKGGGAALGTGELFF. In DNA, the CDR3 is TGTGCCAGCAGCAAAGGGGGCGGGGCGGCCCTGGGGACCGGGGAGCTGTTTTTT.

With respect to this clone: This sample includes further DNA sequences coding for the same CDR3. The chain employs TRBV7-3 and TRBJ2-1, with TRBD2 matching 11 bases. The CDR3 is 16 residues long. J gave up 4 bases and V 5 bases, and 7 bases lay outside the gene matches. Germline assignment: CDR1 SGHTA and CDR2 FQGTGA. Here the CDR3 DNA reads TGTGCCAGCAGCGCCGGGACTAGCGGTACTTACAATGAGCAGTTCTTC. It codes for CASSAGTSGTYNEQFF.

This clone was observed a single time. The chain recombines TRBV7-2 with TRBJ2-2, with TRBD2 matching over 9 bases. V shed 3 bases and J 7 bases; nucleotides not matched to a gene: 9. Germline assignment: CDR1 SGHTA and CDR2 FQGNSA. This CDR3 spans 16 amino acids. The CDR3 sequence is CASSFFSGGRGGELFF. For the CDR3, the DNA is TGTGCCAGCAGCTTCTTTAGCGGGGGCCGGGGCGGGGAGCTGTTTTTT.

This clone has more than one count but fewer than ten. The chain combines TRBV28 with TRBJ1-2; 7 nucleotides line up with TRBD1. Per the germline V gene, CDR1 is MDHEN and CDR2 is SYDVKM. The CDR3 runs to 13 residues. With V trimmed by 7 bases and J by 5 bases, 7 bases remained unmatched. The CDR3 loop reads CASTSTGPYGYTF. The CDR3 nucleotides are TGTGCCAGCACCTCGACAGGGCCGTATGGCTACACCTTC.

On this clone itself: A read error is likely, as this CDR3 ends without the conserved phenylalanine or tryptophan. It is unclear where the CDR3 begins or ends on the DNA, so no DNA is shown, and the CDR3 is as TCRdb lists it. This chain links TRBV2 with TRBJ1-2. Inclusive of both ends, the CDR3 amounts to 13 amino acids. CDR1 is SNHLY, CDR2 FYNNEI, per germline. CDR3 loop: CASSVVQGATTSL.

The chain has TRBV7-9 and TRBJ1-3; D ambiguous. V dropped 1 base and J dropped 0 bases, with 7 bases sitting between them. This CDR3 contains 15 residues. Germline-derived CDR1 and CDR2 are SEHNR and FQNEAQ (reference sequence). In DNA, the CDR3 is TGTGCCAGCAGCTTAGTCTCGAGCTCTGGAAACACCATATATTTT. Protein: CASSLVSSSGNTIYF.

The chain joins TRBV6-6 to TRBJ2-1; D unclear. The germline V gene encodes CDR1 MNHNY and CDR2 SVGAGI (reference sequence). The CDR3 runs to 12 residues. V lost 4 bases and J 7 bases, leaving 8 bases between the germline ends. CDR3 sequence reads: CASSSLRNEQFF. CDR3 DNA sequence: TGTGCCAGCAGTTCTCTCCGGAATGAGCAGTTCTTC.

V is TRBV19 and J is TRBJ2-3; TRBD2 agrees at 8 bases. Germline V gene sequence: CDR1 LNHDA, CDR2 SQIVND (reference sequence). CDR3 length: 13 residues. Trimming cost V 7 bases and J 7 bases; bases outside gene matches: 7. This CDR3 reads CASTDREGYTQYF. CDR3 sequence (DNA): TGTGCCAGTACCGACCGGGAGGGGTATACGCAGTATTTT.

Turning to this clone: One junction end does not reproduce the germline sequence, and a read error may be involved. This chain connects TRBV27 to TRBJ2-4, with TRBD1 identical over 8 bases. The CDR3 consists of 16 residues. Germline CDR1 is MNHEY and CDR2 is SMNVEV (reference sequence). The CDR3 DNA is TGTGCCGGCAGTTTAACGGCAGGGGGCCCCAAAAACATTCAGTACTTC. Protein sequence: CAGSLTAGGPKNIQYF.

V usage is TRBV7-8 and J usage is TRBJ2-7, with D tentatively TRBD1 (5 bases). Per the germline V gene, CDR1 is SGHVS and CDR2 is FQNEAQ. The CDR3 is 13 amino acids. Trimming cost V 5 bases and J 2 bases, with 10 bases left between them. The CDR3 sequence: CASSPGATYEQYF. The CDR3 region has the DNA TGTGCCAGCAGCCCTGGGGCGACCTACGAGCAGTACTTC. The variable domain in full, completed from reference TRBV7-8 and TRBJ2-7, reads GAGVSQSPRYKVAKRGQDVALRCDPISGHVSLFWYQQALGQGPEFLTYFQNEAQLDKSGLPSDRFFAERPEGSVSTLKIQRTQQEDSAVYLCASSPGATYEQYFGPGTRLTVT.

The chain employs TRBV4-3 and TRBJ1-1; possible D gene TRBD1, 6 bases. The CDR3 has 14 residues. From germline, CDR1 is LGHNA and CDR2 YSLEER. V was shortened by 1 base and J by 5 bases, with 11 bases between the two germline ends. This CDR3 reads CASSQARGRTEAFF. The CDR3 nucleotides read TGCGCCAGCAGCCAAGCCAGGGGTAGGACTGAAGCTTTCTTT.

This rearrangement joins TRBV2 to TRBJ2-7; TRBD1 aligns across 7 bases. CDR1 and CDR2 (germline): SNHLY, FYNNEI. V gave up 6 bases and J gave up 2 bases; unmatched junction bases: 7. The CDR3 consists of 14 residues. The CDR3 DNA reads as TGTGCCAGCAGCCTCCGGGACAGTCCCTACGAGCAGTACTTC. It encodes CASSLRDSPYEQYF.

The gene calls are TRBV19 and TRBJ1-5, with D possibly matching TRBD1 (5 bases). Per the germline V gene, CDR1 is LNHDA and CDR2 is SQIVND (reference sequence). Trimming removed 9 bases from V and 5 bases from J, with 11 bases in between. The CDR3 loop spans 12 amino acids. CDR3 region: CASHRPYQPQHF. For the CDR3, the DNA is TGTGCCAGCCACAGGCCTTATCAGCCCCAGCATTTT.

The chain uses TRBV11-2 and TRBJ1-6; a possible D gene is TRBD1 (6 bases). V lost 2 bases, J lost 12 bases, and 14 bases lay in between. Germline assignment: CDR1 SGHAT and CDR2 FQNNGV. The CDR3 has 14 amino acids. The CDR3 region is CASSLQRGTGPLHF. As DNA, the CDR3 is TGTGCCAGCAGCTTACAAAGGGGGACCGGACCCCTCCACTTT.

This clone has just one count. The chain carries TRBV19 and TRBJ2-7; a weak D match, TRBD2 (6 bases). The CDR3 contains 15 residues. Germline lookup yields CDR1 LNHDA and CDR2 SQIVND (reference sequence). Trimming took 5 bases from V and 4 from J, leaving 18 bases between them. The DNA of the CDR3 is TGTGCCAGTAGTCCTAGTGGAGGGAGGCGTTACGAGCAGTACTTC. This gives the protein CASSPSGGRRYEQYF.

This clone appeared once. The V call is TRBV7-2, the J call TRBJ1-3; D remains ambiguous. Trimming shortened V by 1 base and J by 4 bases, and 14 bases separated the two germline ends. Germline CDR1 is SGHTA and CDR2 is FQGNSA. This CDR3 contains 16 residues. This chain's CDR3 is CASSLGPGGGGNTIYF. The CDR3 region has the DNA TGTGCCAGCAGCTTAGGACCCGGCGGCGGGGGAAACACCATATATTTT.

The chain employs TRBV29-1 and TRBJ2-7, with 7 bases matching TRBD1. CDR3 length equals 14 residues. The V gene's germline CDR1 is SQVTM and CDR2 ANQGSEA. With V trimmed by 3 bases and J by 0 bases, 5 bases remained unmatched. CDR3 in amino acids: CSVDPQGSSYEQYF. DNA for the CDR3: TGCAGCGTTGACCCACAGGGGAGCTCCTACGAGCAGTACTTC.

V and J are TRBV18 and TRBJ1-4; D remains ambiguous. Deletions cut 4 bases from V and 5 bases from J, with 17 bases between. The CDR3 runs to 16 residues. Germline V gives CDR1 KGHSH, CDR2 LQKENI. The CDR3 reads CASSLHGGNLNEKLFF. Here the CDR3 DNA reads TGTGCCAGCTCACTCCACGGAGGAAACCTCAATGAAAAACTGTTTTTT.

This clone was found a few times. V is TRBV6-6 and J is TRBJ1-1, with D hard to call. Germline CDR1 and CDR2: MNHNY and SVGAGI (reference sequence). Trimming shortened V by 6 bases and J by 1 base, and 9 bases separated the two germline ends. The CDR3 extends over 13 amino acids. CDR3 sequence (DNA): TGTGCCAGCAGCGCCAGTTCGAACACTGAAGCTTTCTTT. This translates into CASSASSNTEAFF.